Reported below is one T cell receptor beta chain. Its antigen remains unknown. A read error may produce the germline difference seen at one junction end. The read terminates 3 residues before the CDR3 end, so the remaining end is supplied by the germline J gene. This sample is drawn from a study of T cells in women clearing cervical HPV infection. Study-wide context: No precancer developed; the control's incident HPV16 infection cleared within 12 months. Case blood was drawn when the lesion was first found; control blood after infection became undetectable. For cases, blood was sampled a median approximately 150 days after lesion detection, interquartile range about 80 to 220 days.

Study-wide results and caveats: CIN3+ cases had significantly higher TCR repertoire richness than controls, but evenness did not differ.

Repertoires were generated with immunoSEQ multiplex PCR, while TCRdb's copy carries only in-frame clones and drops some. Listed are more than 25,000 clones; 20% to 25% falls within the top ten. CDR3 length equals 13 residues. CDR1 DFQATT and CDR2 SNEGSKA come from the germline V gene (reference sequence). The chain couples TRBV20-1 to TRBJ1-1, with a possible D match to TRBD1 (6 bases). The receptor comes from a woman aged 18 to 75 with a cervical HPV16 infection that either progressed to CIN3+ or cleared (not recorded which). Sequenced material: blood buffy coat. CDR3: CSVRDESGTKAFF. The sequenced CDR3 bases are TGCAGTGTTAGAGATGAGTCAGGGACAAAA.